This T cell receptor beta chain was captured in a study of blood T cell repertoires in COVID-19. Background on the study: Samples came from the United States, Italy and Spain, spanning acute and convalescent COVID-19. PBMCs, B-cell-depleted T cells, or T cells were the source of the cDNA or gDNA that made up the material.

Seattle patient enrollment occurred during active infection, with longitudinal follow-up thereafter. Germline V lookup: CDR1 LGHNA, CDR2 YSLEER. Trimming pared 2 bases from V and 0 bases from J, leaving 10 bases between. The CDR3 spans 16 residues. Authors' processing steps: The authors estimated nucleated cell counts from reference gene primer amplification. Only in-frame clones appear in the TCRdb table, and some are missing; sequencing was by immunoSEQ multiplex PCR. The D gene and trimming were derived from the DNA, and the V and J assignments and clone size from that table. The table has over 150,000 clones, 70% to 85% seen once.

The chain joins TRBV4-3 to TRBJ1-4, with a weak D call TRBD1 (6 bases). Sequencing was carried out using peripheral blood. This receptor was taken from a man aged 55-75 years with COVID-19, enrolled during active disease. DNA of the CDR3: TGCGCCAGCAGCCAATATGCAGGGGCAACTAATGAAAAACTGTTTTTT. It specifies CASSQYAGATNEKLFF.